The clone carrying this T cell receptor (beta chain) was picked up a small number of times. Its specificity is not known. Since the CDR3 does not end with the conserved phenylalanine or tryptophan, this likely comes from a read error. This specimen comes from a study of T cells in Graves' hyperthyroidism and ophthalmopathy. Study at large: At initial diagnosis, before any treatment had begun, peripheral blood was obtained.

TCR beta CDR3 sequences were amplified from RNA transcripts. HTBI primers were used for first-round RT-PCR of the TCR CDR3. TCRdb reprocessed the multiplex PCR reads with MiXCR, giving one entry per CDR3 protein. This sample carries about 400,000 distinct CDR3 sequences, around 14% of them seen once, and the ten largest clones take approximately 30%. Recently diagnosed hyperthyroidism of less than 2 months' duration affected patients aged 18 to 65. The authors obtained PBMCs from about 9 ml of fresh peripheral blood. Germline-derived CDR1 and CDR2 are SGHDN and FVKESK. The CDR3 is made up of 16 amino acids. V trimming: 1 base; J trimming: 5 bases; junction bases outside the gene matches: 8. Findings and limits, study-wide: In the blood, most expanded thyroid clonotypes above 0.001 appeared as well.

The TCR was taken from a woman aged 25 to 39 with Graves' hyperthyroidism. Material for sequencing was blood. The chain links TRBV14 to TRBJ2-5, with 9 bases matching TRBD1. In nucleotides, the CDR3 is TGTGCCAGCAGCCAAGTTGGGACAGGGTTTCGGGAGACCCAGTACCTC. Amino acid sequence: CASSQVGTGFRETQYL.